The clone carrying this T cell receptor beta chain was observed once. The antigen is unknown. This record belongs to a study of shared clonotypes between healthy human individuals. Study details: Ranging from 18 to 49 in age, donors were a couple of women and a few men.

Germline assignment: CDR1 SGHVS and CDR2 FNYEAQ. V lost 5 bases and J lost 3; bases outside the gene matches: 5. CDR3 length equals 15 residues. Deep-level assay runs were performed. In the authors' methods: Junction-only sequences produced by ImmunoSEQ had no quality scores, so filtering differed. This table comes from immunoSEQ multiplex PCR, and its TCRdb copy is limited to in-frame clones, with some not included. V and J calls and clone size are given by that table; D and trimming were obtained from the DNA. The sample shows under 550,000 clones, about 95% of them seen only once. Study outcomes and limitations: Genetic and exposure-history diversity was limited by the few donors.

The sequence derives from a woman aged 25-40 years in good health. Sample: naive CD4+ T cells sorted from blood. Subset described: CD45RA+ positively selected. The V and J genes are TRBV7-6 and TRBJ2-1; 9 bases agree with TRBD1. The CDR3 sequence: CASSMGQGDYNEQFF. The CDR3 DNA is TGTGCCAGCAGCATGGGACAGGGCGACTACAATGAGCAGTTCTTC.